The 3 T cell receptor beta chains in this list originate from one sample, sequenced in a study of radiation and T cells in renal cell carcinoma. Time point: blood 2 weeks post-SBRT. This sample's treatment: 15 Gy SBRT to primary tumor, nephrectomy 4 weeks later. TCRdb's copy holds only in-frame clones and misses some; the assay was immunoSEQ multiplex PCR. Of 65,000 to 80,000 clones in the sample, 80% to 90% are singletons; the top ten hold roughly 20%. Sequenced material: blood, taken from a patient whose treatment included radiotherapy and nephrectomy. The receptors were gathered from a woman aged 45-60 years with renal cell carcinoma.

The chain carries TRBV28 and TRBJ2-1; D gene uncertain. Germline lookup yields CDR1 MDHEN and CDR2 SYDVKM. CDR3 length: 15 residues. V lost 3 bases to trimming and J lost 2 bases, with 11 bases between them. For the CDR3, the DNA is TGTGCCAGCAGTTTCGGGCGAACGACCTACAATGAGCAGTTCTTC. It translates to CASSFGRTTYNEQFF.

The chain uses TRBV5-1 and TRBJ2-3; tentatively, D is TRBD2 (5 bases). Germline loops: CDR1 SGHRS, CDR2 YFSETQ. The CDR3 is 13 amino acids. V lost 5 bases and J 1 base, leaving 8 bases between the germline ends. The CDR3 DNA reads TGCGCCAGCAGGACCGGGGGCACAGATACGCAGTATTTT. Its protein is CASRTGGTDTQYF.

The V call is TRBV15, the J call TRBJ2-3; TRBD2 aligns across 8 bases. The CDR3 runs to 17 residues. Germline loops: CDR1 LNHNV, CDR2 YYDKDF (reference sequence). J was trimmed by 2 bases and V by 3 bases; bases with no gene match: 10. The CDR3 DNA reads as TGTGCCACCAGCAGCACTAGGACTAGCAGAGACACAGATACGCAGTATTTT. As protein: CATSSTRTSRDTDTQYF.